Described below is a single T cell receptor (beta chain) sequence and its context. Its antigen remains unknown. At cycle 4 day 1, cycle 7 day 1, and baseline, blood was sampled. This record belongs to a study of OX40 agonist ivuxolimab in advanced cancers. Overall study: Patients in the trial were receiving intravenous ivuxolimab every 2 weeks, at doses of 0.01 to 10 mg/kg. Patients undergoing dose escalation presented with hepatocellular carcinoma, melanoma, renal cell or head and neck cancer.

The protocol was immunoSEQ multiplex PCR, while the TCRdb copy is restricted to in-frame clones and leaves out a portion. The sample has 68,000 or so clones, roughly 85% seen once. V was trimmed by 1 base and J by 2 bases, leaving 19 bases between them. There are 18 residues in the CDR3. The germline V gene encodes CDR1 MGHRA and CDR2 YSYEKL. Study-level points and caveats: At 0.1 to 3.0 mg/kg and by week 6, CD4+ and CD8+ T cells in the blood had expanded clonally.

The chain joins TRBV4-1 to TRBJ2-3; D is perhaps TRBD1 (6 bases). The sequenced sample was CD4+ or CD8+ T cells sorted from blood, obtained in a trial of the OX40 agonist ivuxolimab. This receptor was identified in an adult with an advanced solid tumor such as melanoma, head and neck, liver or kidney cancer. This CDR3 is CASSQGGWGPLITDTQYF. CDR3 sequence (DNA): TGCGCCAGCAGCCAAGGTGGGTGGGGGCCTCTTATCACAGATACGCAGTATTTT.